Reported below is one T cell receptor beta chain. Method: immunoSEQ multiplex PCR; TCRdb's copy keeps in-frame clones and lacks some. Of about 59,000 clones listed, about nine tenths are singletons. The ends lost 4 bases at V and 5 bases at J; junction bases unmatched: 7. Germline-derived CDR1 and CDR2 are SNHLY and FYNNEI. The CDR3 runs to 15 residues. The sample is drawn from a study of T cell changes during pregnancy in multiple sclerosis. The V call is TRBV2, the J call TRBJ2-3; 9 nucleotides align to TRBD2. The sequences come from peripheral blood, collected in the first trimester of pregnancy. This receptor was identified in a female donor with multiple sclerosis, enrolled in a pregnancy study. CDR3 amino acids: CASSVIAGALDTQYF. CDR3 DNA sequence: TGTGCCAGCAGTGTGATAGCGGGAGCTCTAGATACGCAGTATTTT.